This T cell receptor beta chain was documented in a study of T cell responses to AZD1222 COVID-19 vaccine. Germline V gives CDR1 MDHEN, CDR2 SYDVKM. CDR3 length: 15 amino acids. Trimming took 2 bases from V and 6 from J, leaving 14 bases between them. The assay was immunoSEQ multiplex PCR, and TCRdb's table has in-frame clones only and misses some. The table shows about 84,000 clones, with approximately 90% occurring only once. Second doses at about 4 or about 12 weeks were pooled. This TCR came from an adult who received the AZD1222 COVID-19 vaccine. The rearrangement links TRBV28 to TRBJ1-5, with a tentative D call TRBD1 (6 bases). The specimen comprised peripheral blood, sampled 28 days after the second AZD1222 dose. CDR3 protein: CASSLPGQRLQPQHF. The CDR3 DNA reads as TGTGCCAGCAGTTTACCCGGACAGCGACTTCAGCCCCAGCATTTT. Based on the CDR3 plus reference TRBV28 and TRBJ1-5, the full variable domain is DVKVTQSSRYLVKRTGEKVFLECVQDMDHENMFWYRQDPGLGLRLIYFSYDVKMKEKGDIPEGYSVSREKKERFSLILESASTNQTSMYLCASSLPGQRLQPQHFGDGTRLSIL.